This TCR beta chain was captured in a study of T-cell memory formation after mild COVID-19. MiXCR, run by TCRdb on the 5' RACE reads, gives a single entry per CDR3 protein. Seen here are about 430,000 distinct CDR3 sequences, roughly 24% observed once, and the top ten hold about 8.7%. The sample comprised PBMCs or a T cell subset sorted from them (not recorded which). This TCR was recovered from an adult woman who had mild COVID-19 (a few samples of this study predate the infection). Cell type and time point are not known.

DNA of the CDR3: TGTGCCTGGGACCCGGGACAGGGGACGTTTAATGAAAAACTGTTTTTT. Encoded protein: CAWDPGQGTFNEKLFF. The rearrangement uses TRBV30 and TRBJ1-4; 10 nucleotides agree with TRBD1. CDR1 is GTSNPN, CDR2 SVGIG, per germline (reference sequence). The CDR3 contains 16 residues. Trimming took 5 bases from V and 4 from J; bases not matched to a gene: 10. The full variable domain, rest sourced from reference TRBV30 and TRBJ1-4, is SQTIHQWPATLVQPVGSPLSLECTVEGTSNPNLYWYRQAAGRGLQLLFYSVGIGQISSEVPQNLSASRPQDRQFILSSKKLLLSDSGFYLCAWDPGQGTFNEKLFFGSGTQLSVL.